A selection of T cell receptor beta chains follows, all from one sample in a study of T cells in Graves' hyperthyroidism and ophthalmopathy. TCRdb recomputed calls from the multiplex PCR reads with MiXCR, one row per CDR3 protein. The sample yields 480,000 or so distinct CDR3 sequences, 14% seen once. Material for sequencing was blood. These TCRs come from a woman aged 18-29 years with Graves' hyperthyroidism. Both conserved end residues are part of each CDR3. A D gene is named only where the DNA matches it firmly. Only some rows state a clone size, as once, few, many or a class for expanded clones.

size	D	V	J	DNA	CDR3
many	TRBD2	TRBV27	TRBJ2-3	TGTGCCAGCAGACGAGCGGGGCCAGATACGCAGTATTTT	CASRRAGPDTQYF
many	NA	TRBV7-2	TRBJ2-1	TGTGCCAGCACACTAGGGGGGCTCTCCTACAATGAGCAGTTCTTC	CASTLGGLSYNEQFF
many	TRBD1	TRBV24-1	TRBJ2-6	TGTGCCACCAGTGATGCACCGGGACAGGGATCCTCTTCTGGGGCCAACGTCCTGACTTTC	CATSDAPGQGSSSGANVLTF
many	TRBD2	TRBV10-3	TRBJ2-1	TGTGCCATCAGTGAGTCGAGGACTAGCCTTGAGCAGTTCTTC	CAISESRTSLEQFF
NA	TRBD1	TRBV5-1	TRBJ1-5	TGCGCCAGCATCTTGGGACAGGGGGGCAATCAGCCCCAGCATTTT	CASILGQGGNQPQHF
few	NA	TRBV5-1	TRBJ1-2	TGCGCCAGCAGCTTGACGGGCGGAAGTAACTATGGCTACACCTTC	CASSLTGGSNYGYTF
few	NA	TRBV19	TRBJ1-4	TGTGCCAGTAACCCAGGGACCCTCGAAAAACTGTTTTTT	CASNPGTLEKLFF
few	NA	TRBV19	TRBJ1-4	TGTGCCAGCAACAGGGAGGGCCGGATTAATGAAAAACTGTTTTTT	CASNREGRINEKLFF
NA	NA	TRBV19	TRBJ2-1	TGTGCCAGTAAGTGGGGGAATGAGCAGTTCTTC	CASKWGNEQFF
many	NA	TRBV5-5	TRBJ1-4	TGTGCCAGCAGCGGTGGGACTGTCGATAATGAAAAACTGTTTTTT	CASSGGTVDNEKLFF
many	NA	TRBV30	TRBJ2-2	TGTGCCTGGACAGAGTCCCGCACCGGGGAGCTGTTTTTT	CAWTESRTGELFF
once	NA	TRBV6-1	TRBJ1-5	TGTGCCAGCAGACACAGCCGGAATCAGCCCCAGCATTTT	CASRHSRNQPQHF
many	NA	TRBV6-1	TRBJ2-3	TGTGCCAGCAGTGCCCGATCTAGCACAGATACGCAGTATTTT	CASSARSSTDTQYF
NA	NA	TRBV29-1	TRBJ2-7	TGCAGCGTTGAAGGACCGACGTCCGGCGAGCAGTACTTC	CSVEGPTSGEQYF
many	TRBD2	TRBV11-3	TRBJ2-1	TGTGCCAGCAGCTTAGTATTCAGGGCGACTAGCGGCCTAGATGAGCAGTTCTTC	CASSLVFRATSGLDEQFF
few	TRBD1	TRBV19	TRBJ1-2	TGTGCCAGTAGTACCCTTGGGACAGAAACTAACTATGGCTACACCTTC	CASSTLGTETNYGYTF
few	NA	TRBV5-1	TRBJ2-1	TGCGCCAGCAGCTTGGATTGGAGGCCCAATGAGCAGTTCTTC	CASSLDWRPNEQFF
NA	NA	TRBV30	TRBJ1-5	TGTGCCTGGAGTGATGACACGAGCAATCAGCCCCAGCATTTT	CAWSDDTSNQPQHF
NA	NA	TRBV11-3	TRBJ2-3	TGTGCCAGCAGCTTAACTTCGGACACAGATACGCAGTATTTT	CASSLTSDTDTQYF
NA	NA	TRBV15	TRBJ1-1	TGTGCCACCAGCAGAGCAGGGGACACTGAAGCTTTCTTT	CATSRAGDTEAFF
NA	NA	TRBV18	TRBJ2-1	TGTGCCAGCTCACTTATGGATATCAATGAGCAGTTCTTC	CASSLMDINEQFF
many	NA	TRBV10-3	TRBJ1-5	TGTGCCATCAGTGAGTCGTCAGGGAAACAGCCCCAGCATTTT	CAISESSGKQPQHF
NA	NA	TRBV4-1	TRBJ1-5	TGCGCCAGCAGCCTCGAGGGGGGGTATCAGCCCCAGCATTTT	CASSLEGGYQPQHF
many	NA	TRBV27	TRBJ1-1	TGTGCCAGCAGTTTAGAGTACCCGCTGAACACTGAAGCTTTCTTT	CASSLEYPLNTEAFF
few	TRBD1	TRBV6-1	TRBJ1-1	TGTGCCAGCAGTTACGACAGGGGTACTGAAGCTTTCTTT	CASSYDRGTEAFF
many	NA	TRBV11-2	TRBJ2-1	TGTGCCAGCAGCACCCGGGACAACAACAATGAGCAGTTCTTC	CASSTRDNNNEQFF
many	NA	TRBV6-2/TRBV6-3	TRBJ1-1	TGTGCCAGCAGTTACGGAGGATCTAACACTGAAGCTTTCTTT	CASSYGGSNTEAFF
NA	NA	TRBV14	TRBJ1-2	TGTGCCAGCAGCGGGACGTTAAGCGGCTACACCTTC	CASSGTLSGYTF
many	TRBD1	TRBV27	TRBJ2-7	TGTGCCACCGGACAGGGGTCCGAGCAGTACTTC	CATGQGSEQYF
many	TRBD2	TRBV5-1	TRBJ2-1	TGCGCCAGCAGCTTGTTGGGGGAGGGCCACAATGAGCAGTTCTTC	CASSLLGEGHNEQFF
many	NA	TRBV3-1	TRBJ1-5	TGTGCCAGCAGCCAATACTCTCCGGGTCAGGCCGACGGACCTAGTCAGCCCCAGCATTTT	CASSQYSPGQADGPSQPQHF
many	NA	TRBV11-2	TRBJ2-5	TGTGCCAGCAGCTTAGTGGATCAAGAGACCCAGTACTTC	CASSLVDQETQYF
many	NA	TRBV4-1	TRBJ2-1	TGTGCCAGCAGTCAGGGACCCTACAATGAGCAGTTCTTC	CASSQGPYNEQFF
many	NA	TRBV2	TRBJ2-6	TGTGCCAGCAGAGGACAGAGAAGGGGGGCCAACGTCCTGACTTTC	CASRGQRRGANVLTF
many	NA	TRBV7-3	TRBJ2-7	TGTGCCAGCAGCTTAAACCGGGACGGCCACGAGCAGTACTTC	CASSLNRDGHEQYF
many	TRBD2	TRBV6-5	TRBJ2-1	TGTGCCAGCAGTTACTCGACGCGGCGGGGGAGAGGGTACAATGAGCAGTTCTTC	CASSYSTRRGRGYNEQFF
many	NA	TRBV20-1	TRBJ2-4	TGCAGTGCGCCCGGGACGGGGGAAATCAACATTCAGTACTTC	CSAPGTGEINIQYF
many	NA	TRBV6-4	TRBJ2-1	TGTGCCAGCAGTGCACAGCCTAGCGCCCCCGGGAATGAGCAGTTCTTC	CASSAQPSAPGNEQFF
many	TRBD2	TRBV29-1	TRBJ2-7	TGCAGCGCGGGGACTAACCTCTACGAGCAGTACTTC	CSAGTNLYEQYF
NA	NA	TRBV10-2	TRBJ1-2	TGCGCCAGCAGTGAGTGGCAGCCGGGGGACTATGGCTACACCTTC	CASSEWQPGDYGYTF
once	TRBD1	TRBV7-3	TRBJ2-2	TGTGCCAGCAGCCCAGGTCCCAGGGGGCGCGGAGACATCGGGGAGCTGTTTTTT	CASSPGPRGRGDIGELFF
many	NA	TRBV6-1	TRBJ1-1	TGTGCCAGCAGTGGAGGACGGGGAAACACTGAAGCTTTCTTT	CASSGGRGNTEAFF
few	TRBD1	TRBV7-9	TRBJ1-2	TGTGCCAGCAGCTTGGCCGGAGCGACAGGGGGCTATGGCTACACCTTC	CASSLAGATGGYGYTF
NA	NA	TRBV5-1	TRBJ2-6	TGCGCCAGCAGCCCAAATACTGGGGGGCTTGGGGCCAACGTCCTGACTTTC	CASSPNTGGLGANVLTF
many	NA	TRBV5-1	TRBJ1-1	TGCGCCAGCAGCTTGGACTATGTGAACACTGAAGCTTTCTTT	CASSLDYVNTEAFF
NA	NA	TRBV6-5	TRBJ1-2	TGTGCCAGCAGTTACTCAAGTCGGGGAGGGAACTATGGCTACACCTTC	CASSYSSRGGNYGYTF
many	TRBD1	TRBV6-1	TRBJ1-1	TGTGCCATAAGGAAGGGACAGCTTTACACTGAAGCTTTCTTT	CAIRKGQLYTEAFF
many	NA	TRBV2	TRBJ1-2	TGTGCCAGCAGTCCTCAGGGAGCTGGCTATGGCTACACCTTC	CASSPQGAGYGYTF
many	NA	TRBV11-2	TRBJ1-3	TGTGCCAGCAGCGAAAGACAGCCCTCTGGAAACACCATATATTTT	CASSERQPSGNTIYF
many	NA	TRBV6-5	TRBJ2-5	TGTGCCAGCAGTTACTCTACGGGTAGCGGACAAGAGACCCAGTACTTC	CASSYSTGSGQETQYF